Reported below is one T cell receptor (beta chain). Sequencing was limited to surgery cases with top T cell transcript signatures in brain tissue. Patients received at least one anti-epileptic drug before surgery. The repertoire was sequenced with immunoSEQ multiplex PCR; TCRdb's copy has only in-frame clones and lacks some. The repertoire holds some 62,000 clones, with around 95% as singletons. Unmatched junction bases numbered 0, after V lost 6 bases and J lost 4 bases. Germline CDR1 and CDR2: LGHNA and YNFKEQ. This CDR3 region has 13 residues. The sample is drawn from a study of brain T cells in children with intractable seizures.

The TCR was taken from a boy under two years old with focal cortical dysplasia and intractable seizures. Source: peripheral blood, taken at surgery. This sequence joins TRBV4-2 and TRBJ2-1; 10 nucleotides align to TRBD2. CDR3 nucleotide sequence: TGTGCCAGCAGGACTAGCGGGTACAATGAGCAGTTCTTC. It specifies CASRTSGYNEQFF.